This is a list of T cell receptor beta chains from one sample in a study of blood T cell repertoires in COVID-19. Using immunoSEQ multiplex PCR, the repertoire was profiled, and TCRdb retains in-frame clones only, with some absent. Of some 93,000 clones listed, roughly 77% are singletons. Sequenced material: peripheral blood. The receptors originated from a human donor in a cohort sampled during active COVID-19. CDR3s include the opening cysteine and the closing phenylalanine or tryptophan. The D gene is left open where the match is weak. The listing skips clone size in some rows; elsewhere it reads once, few, many or a size class.

NA TRBJ2-7 NA TRBV10-3 CAISDSSEQYF TGTGCCATCAGTGATAGTTCCGAGCAGTACTTC
NA TRBJ2-5 TRBD2 TRBV4-2 CASSQDAGTRDTQYF TGTGCCAGCAGCCAAGATGCTGGGACTAGGGATACCCAGTACTTC
NA TRBJ2-5 TRBD2 TRBV6-5 CASSPLRGRGTQYF TGTGCCAGCAGTCCCTTGCGAGGGAGGGGGACCCAGTACTTC
few TRBJ2-3 TRBD2 TRBV28 CASRPGGGTDTQYF TGTGCCAGCAGGCCGGGAGGAGGCACAGATACGCAGTATTTT
few TRBJ2-7 TRBD2 TRBV19 CASSIEAGAWYEQYF TGTGCCAGTAGTATCGAAGCGGGAGCTTGGTACGAGCAGTACTTC
NA TRBJ2-2 NA TRBV11-3 CASSSTGELFF TGTGCCAGCAGCTCGACCGGGGAGCTGTTTTTT
NA TRBJ2-3 NA TRBV6-1 CASSVLGRGRADTQYF TGTGCCAGCAGTGTGCTGGGCAGGGGTAGGGCAGATACGCAGTATTTT
NA TRBJ2-5 TRBD2 TRBV4-1 CASSQDIVAAGAETQYF TGCGCCAGCAGCCAAGATATCGTAGCAGCGGGAGCAGAGACCCAGTACTTC
once TRBJ2-1 NA TRBV6-5 CASSNLGRAQFF TGTGCCAGCAGTAACCTGGGGAGAGCACAGTTCTTC
NA TRBJ2-5 TRBD1 TRBV4-2 CASSQRRGDSYQETQYF TGTGCCAGCAGCCAAAGAAGAGGGGACAGCTACCAAGAGACCCAGTACTTC
many TRBJ1-1 NA TRBV3-1/TRBV3-2 CASRQGEVRAEAFF TGTGCCAGCAGACAGGGTGAGGTGCGTGCTGAAGCTTTCTTT
NA TRBJ1-1 TRBD1 TRBV30 CASQGAYTEAFF TGTGCCTCCCAGGGGGCCTACACTGAAGCTTTCTTT
NA TRBJ2-4 NA TRBV5-4 CASSLGGDQNIQYF TGTGCCAGCAGCTTGGGGGGGGACCAAAACATTCAGTACTTC
NA TRBJ2-1 TRBD1 TRBV7-2 CASSGLTRDRGLDEQFF TGTGCCAGCAGCGGCTTGACCCGAGACAGGGGGTTAGATGAGCAGTTCTTC
NA TRBJ1-1 TRBD1 TRBV9 CASSPRQGRNTEAFF TGTGCCAGCAGCCCCCGACAGGGGAGGAACACTGAAGCTTTCTTT
NA TRBJ1-1 NA TRBV19 CASSIHEGSKAFF TGTGCCAGTAGTATCCATGAGGGCAGTAAAGCTTTCTTT
NA TRBJ2-5 TRBD2 TRBV29-1 CSVAEGLAGETQYF TGCAGCGTCGCGGAAGGGCTAGCGGGGGAGACCCAGTACTTC
NA TRBJ1-5 TRBD1 TRBV6-6 CASSYPGQGNQPQHF TGTGCCAGCAGTTACCCCGGACAGGGGAATCAGCCCCAGCATTTT
NA TRBJ2-7 TRBD2 TRBV4-3 CASSQEASGISYEQYF TGCGCCAGCAGCCAAGAGGCTAGCGGGATATCATACGAGCAGTACTTC
NA TRBJ2-5 NA TRBV21-1 CASLLSVGETQYF TGTGCCAGCCTTCTTAGTGTTGGAGAGACCCAGTACTTC
few TRBJ2-5 TRBD1 TRBV15 CATSRGTGGAETQYF TGTGCCACCAGCAGAGGGACAGGGGGCGCAGAGACCCAGTACTTC
NA TRBJ2-2 NA TRBV6-6 CASSTPTGGRTGELFF TGTGCCAGCAGTACCCCGACGGGTGGTCGCACCGGGGAGCTGTTTTTT
NA TRBJ2-7 TRBD1 TRBV4-1 CASSQRQGSYPSEQYF TGCGCCAGCAGCCAAAGACAGGGCTCCTACCCCAGCGAGCAGTACTTC
NA TRBJ2-3 TRBD2 TRBV6-5 CASSYSSGSGTDTQYF TGTGCCAGCAGTTACAGTAGCGGGAGTGGCACAGATACGCAGTATTTT
NA TRBJ2-2 NA TRBV5-1 CASSLDPTGTGELFF TGCGCCAGCAGCTTGGACCCCACCGGCACCGGGGAGCTGTTTTTT
NA TRBJ1-6 NA TRBV19 CASVQGIDNSPLHF TGTGCCAGTGTTCAGGGGATTGATAATTCACCCCTCCACTTT
NA TRBJ2-3 TRBD2 TRBV7-9 CASTRGRGAGTSTDTQYF TGTGCCAGCACCCGGGGGCGGGGGGCCGGGACTAGCACAGATACGCAGTATTTT
NA TRBJ2-5 NA TRBV27 CASSLYALSGGETQYF TGTGCCAGCAGTTTATACGCCCTAAGCGGCGGAGAGACCCAGTACTTC
NA TRBJ1-2 TRBD1 TRBV27 CASSPRQGRYGYTF TGTGCCAGCAGTCCCCGACAGGGGCGGTATGGCTACACCTTC
NA TRBJ1-2 TRBD1 TRBV25-1 CASRGTGVDYGYTF TGTGCCAGCAGAGGGACAGGGGTCGACTATGGCTACACCTTC
NA TRBJ2-7 NA TRBV28 CASSFAGQGIMEQYF TGTGCCAGCAGTTTTGCCGGACAAGGAATTATGGAGCAGTACTTC
NA TRBJ2-5 TRBD2 TRBV20-1 CSASGLGTSGLTRTQYF TGCAGTGCTAGTGGGTTAGGTACTAGCGGTCTGACCCGGACCCAGTACTTC
NA TRBJ2-7 NA TRBV9 CASSVGRGSYEQYF TGTGCCAGCAGCGTAGGCCGGGGCTCCTACGAGCAGTACTTC
NA TRBJ1-2 TRBD1 TRBV6-5 CASSYDRGSYGYTF TGTGCCAGCAGTTATGACAGGGGGTCCTATGGCTACACCTTC
NA TRBJ2-1 NA TRBV7-2 CASSLGPQNYNEQFF TGTGCCAGCAGCTTAGGGCCCCAGAACTACAATGAGCAGTTCTTC
NA TRBJ1-1 NA TRBV18 CASSLQSNTEAFF TGTGCCAGCTCACTCCAGTCTAACACTGAAGCTTTCTTT
NA TRBJ2-2 TRBD2 TRBV5-1 CASLPGGTNTGELFF TGCGCCAGTCTCCCGGGGGGGACGAACACCGGGGAGCTGTTTTTT
NA TRBJ2-3 TRBD1 TRBV18 CASLPAGTATDTQYF TGTGCCAGCTTACCGGCCGGGACAGCCACAGATACGCAGTATTTT
NA TRBJ2-7 NA TRBV6-5 CASSPNYEQYF TGTGCCAGCAGCCCCAACTACGAGCAGTACTTC
NA TRBJ2-2 NA TRBV28 CASSLFLRELFF TGTGCCAGCAGTTTATTCCTAAGGGAGCTGTTTTTT
few TRBJ1-1 TRBD1 TRBV7-3 CASTQGANTEAFF TGTGCCAGCACACAGGGGGCGAACACTGAAGCTTTCTTT
medium-sized TRBJ2-3 TRBD2 TRBV11-3 CASSRGTSGRTDTQYF TGTGCCAGCAGCCGAGGGACTAGCGGACGCACAGATACGCAGTATTTT
once TRBJ2-1 NA TRBV7-8 CASSSTESRYNEQFF TGTGCCAGCAGCTCAACAGAGAGCCGCTACAATGAGCAGTTCTTC
NA TRBJ1-5 NA TRBV2 CASGPSNQPQHF TGTGCCAGCGGCCCTAGCAATCAGCCCCAGCATTTT
NA TRBJ2-5 TRBD1 TRBV28 CASSSRGTGKIGETQYF TGTGCCAGCAGTTCCCGTGGGACAGGGAAGATCGGGGAGACCCAGTACTTC
NA TRBJ2-2 NA TRBV18 CASCSTGELFF TGTGCCAGCTGCAGCACCGGGGAGCTGTTTTTT
NA TRBJ1-5 NA TRBV25-1 CASSEAGIDQPQHF TGTGCCAGCAGTGAAGCGGGGATAGATCAGCCCCAGCATTTT
NA TRBJ2-1 NA TRBV24-1 CATTRREQFF TGTGCCACCACCCGTCGGGAGCAGTTCTTC
NA TRBJ1-4 NA TRBV5-6 CASSSYLSEKLFF TGTGCCAGCAGCTCCTATCTGAGTGAAAAACTGTTTTTT
NA TRBJ1-2 NA TRBV28 CASIGAIEYGYTF TGTGCCAGCATTGGGGCGATCGAGTATGGCTACACCTTC
NA TRBJ1-1 NA TRBV10-3 CAISESTEDTEAFF TGTGCCATCAGTGAGTCGACAGAGGACACTGAAGCTTTCTTT
NA TRBJ1-4 NA TRBV7-9 CASSLGTANEKLFF TGTGCCAGCAGCTTAGGGACAGCTAATGAAAAACTGTTTTTT
NA TRBJ2-5 NA TRBV3-1/TRBV3-2 CASSRGTPEETQYF TGTGCCAGCAGCCGCGGGACTCCTGAAGAGACCCAGTACTTC
once TRBJ2-3 TRBD2 TRBV9 CASSGGLAGADDTQYF TGTGCCAGCAGCGGGGGACTAGCGGGGGCAGACGATACGCAGTATTTT
NA TRBJ2-1 TRBD2 TRBV12-3/TRBV12-4 CASRPGTSDQFF TGTGCCAGCAGACCCGGGACTAGCGACCAGTTCTTC
few TRBJ2-2 TRBD1 TRBV7-9 CASSSPTGDTGELFF TGTGCCAGCAGCAGCCCGACAGGGGACACCGGGGAGCTGTTTTTT
NA TRBJ2-3 TRBD2 TRBV19 CATTGGSNTDTQYF TGTGCCACTACCGGCGGGAGCAACACAGATACGCAGTATTTT
NA TRBJ2-5 NA TRBV30 CAWSRHGRETQYF TGTGCCTGGAGTCGACATGGGCGAGAGACCCAGTACTTC
NA TRBJ2-7 TRBD2 TRBV6-6 CASSPIGLAGSEQYF TGTGCCAGCAGCCCCATCGGACTAGCGGGGAGTGAGCAGTACTTC
NA TRBJ2-2 NA TRBV4-1 CASSQSSRTGELFF TGCGCCAGCAGCCAATCGAGCAGGACCGGGGAGCTGTTTTTT